These 27 T cell receptor beta chains originate from one sample sequenced in a study of persistence of HIV-infected CD4 T cells (dated by TCRdb to between 2020 and 2021). The immunoSEQ hsTCRB assay version 4 in survey mode was used to sequence TCRbeta repertoires from genomic DNA. TCRdb holds this immuneACCESS table with in-frame rearrangements only. Some clones are missing; in checked studies, unresolved V genes explain under half, and the rest has no known cause. The sample contains approximately 31,000 clones, 82% of them found a single time. Of the sample, roughly 6.7% is held by the ten largest clones. No antigen is known for these receptors. According to the study, the label for this sample's treatment or condition signals: suppressive antiretroviral therapy. Lysates of CMV-infected fibroblasts at approximately 9.6 ug/mL were used to stimulate the cells. Nonresponding CD40L-negative CD69-negative CD45RO-high memory CD4+ T cells were sorted as memory populations depleted of antigen-responding cells.

The sequenced sample was CD4+ T cells sorted from PBMCs after roughly 19-hour stimulation, obtained from a patient who received antiretroviral therapy. Interpreted using the paper, the cell subset or site label stands for: CD40L-CD69- CD45RO-high memory CD4 T cells not responding to CMV lysate. These receptors all stem from an adult woman with HIV who was CMV-seropositive.

The J gene is TRBJ1-2, the V gene TRBV6-5; possibly TRBD1 for D (5 bases). CDR3 length equals 14 residues. CDR1 and CDR2 (germline): MNHEY, SVGAGI. V was clipped by 2 bases and J by 2 bases, with 9 bases between them. The DNA of the CDR3 is TGTGCCAGCAGTTACGGGACGTCGAACTATGGCTACACCTTC. Its protein is CASSYGTSNYGYTF.

This chain uses TRBV28 with TRBJ1-2, with D hard to call. Trimming cost V 8 bases and J 4 bases, with 5 bases left between them. Germline assignment: CDR1 MDHEN and CDR2 SYDVKM. The CDR3 covers 10 residues. The CDR3 DNA reads TGTGCCAGCTCCTTCTATGGCTACACCTTC. It translates to CASSFYGYTF.

The chain recombines TRBV10-3 with TRBJ2-3, with D perhaps TRBD2 (7 bases). This CDR3 is built from 14 residues. Germline values: CDR1 ENHRY, CDR2 SYGVKD. Trimming removed 7 bases from V and 2 bases from J, with 13 bases in between. The CDR3 is CAIKGGDYTDTQYF. The CDR3 nucleotides are TGTGCCATCAAAGGGGGGGATTACACAGATACGCAGTATTTT.

J is TRBJ1-2 and V is TRBV18; D is undetermined. Trimming stripped 3 bases from V and 8 bases from J, with 7 bases between. CDR1 is KGHSH, CDR2 LQKENI, per germline. This CDR3 spans 11 amino acids. The CDR3 DNA follows: TGTGCCAGCTCACCCTCGGCGGGCTACACCTTC. Amino acids: CASSPSAGYTF.

This sequence joins TRBV10-2 and TRBJ1-1; 8 positions match TRBD1. V was pared by 7 bases and J by 5 bases, with 6 bases of the junction left unmatched. CDR3 length: 13 amino acids. Germline V gene data show CDR1 as WSHSY and CDR2 as SAAADI. DNA of the CDR3: TGCGCCAGCACCGCGGACAGGGTGACTGAAGCTTTCTTT. Translation: CASTADRVTEAFF.

The chain employs TRBV5-1 and TRBJ2-3; D not resolved. CDR1 and CDR2 from the germline V gene are SGHRS and YFSETQ. This CDR3 contains 15 residues. Trimming took off 0 bases at V and 2 bases at J, with 10 bases between the two ends. The CDR3 sequence: CASSLGRAATDTQYF. Written as DNA, the CDR3 is TGCGCCAGCAGCTTGGGACGGGCGGCCACAGATACGCAGTATTTT.

A single count supports this clone. This chain links TRBV21-1 with TRBJ1-6; the D call TRBD1 from the table was never checked on the DNA. TRBV21-1 is designated a pseudogene. The CDR3 loop spans 20 amino acids. CDR3 loop: CASSKKGGNTGGIYNSPLHF. CDR3 in DNA: TGTGCCAGCAGCAAAAAAGGGGGTAACACAGGGGGTATTTATAATTCACCCCTCCACTTT.

The rearrangement joins TRBV7-6 to TRBJ2-2, with 8 bases lining up with TRBD2. V lost 2 bases, J lost 5 bases, and 7 bases stayed unmatched. Germline CDR1 and CDR2: SGHVS and FNYEAQ. This CDR3 region has 16 residues. The CDR3 nucleotides read TGTGCCAGCAGCTTAAATAGCGGGGCGTCGACCGGGGAGCTGTTTTTT. Translated: CASSLNSGASTGELFF.

The rearrangement uses TRBV5-5 and TRBJ2-7; the D gene is possibly TRBD1 (5 bases). The germline V gene has CDR1 SGHKS and CDR2 YYEKEE (reference sequence). The length of the CDR3 is 13 residues. V was cut by 2 bases and J by 3 bases, with 9 bases left in between. CDR3 in amino acids: CASSFRDSYEQYF. The DNA for the CDR3 is TGTGCCAGCAGCTTCCGAGACAGCTACGAGCAGTACTTC. Looking up the rest from reference TRBV5-5 and TRBJ2-7 gives the full variable domain: DAGVTQSPTHLIKTRGQQVTLRCSPISGHKSVSWYQQVLGQGPQFIFQYYEKEERGRGNFPDRFSARQFPNYSSELNVNALLLGDSALYLCASSFRDSYEQYFGPGTRLTVT.

The J gene is TRBJ1-2, the V gene TRBV27; 8 bases match TRBD1. This CDR3 region has 13 residues. After removal of 4 bases from V and 8 bases from J, the junction contained 6 bases not matched to a gene. The germline V gene has CDR1 MNHEY and CDR2 SMNVEV (reference sequence). CDR3 protein: CASSSDRDGGYTF. Here the CDR3 DNA reads TGTGCCAGCAGTTCGGACAGGGACGGAGGCTACACCTTC.

CDR3 nucleotides: TGTGCCAGCAGTTACTTGACCGGGACTCCCAACAATGAGCAGTTCTTC. Translation: CASSYLTGTPNNEQFF. The chain employs TRBV6-5 and TRBJ2-1, with D perhaps matching TRBD2 (6 bases). Germline CDR1 is MNHEY and CDR2 is SVGAGI. V gave up 1 base and J gave up 5 bases, with 15 bases separating them. This CDR3 spans 16 amino acids.

This rearrangement joins TRBV15 to TRBJ2-2; D gene ambiguous. The CDR3 consists of 13 residues. V shed 1 base and J shed 4 bases, with 4 bases lying between them. Germline CDR1 reads LNHNV; CDR2 reads YYDKDF (reference sequence). The CDR3 spells CATSRGGTGELFF. CDR3 bases: TGTGCCACCAGCAGAGGTGGCACCGGGGAGCTGTTTTTT.

The rearrangement uses TRBV7-2 and TRBJ2-4, with D possibly TRBD2 on 6 matching bases. The CDR3 has 14 residues. V lost 1 base and J lost 7, with 11 bases in between. The V gene's germline CDR1 is SGHTA and CDR2 FQGNSA. The CDR3 reads CASSLGGVGNIQYF. Written as DNA, the CDR3 is TGTGCCAGCAGCTTAGGGGGGGTTGGGAACATTCAGTACTTC. The full variable domain, with the rest looked up from reference TRBV7-2 and TRBJ2-4, is GAGVSQSPSNKVTEKGKDVELRCDPISGHTALYWYRQSLGQGLEFLIYFQGNSAPDKSGLPSDRFSAERTGGSVSTLTIQRTQQEDSAVYLCASSLGGVGNIQYFGAGTRLSVL.

This clone was seen once. The CDR3 reads CASSPGFGGAMEAFF. CDR3 coding DNA: TGTGCCAGCAGCCCGGGGTTCGGGGGCGCGATGGAAGCTTTCTTT. The chain combines TRBV3-1 (or the pseudogene TRBV3-2) with TRBJ1-1, with a weak D call TRBD1 (6 bases). CDR1 is LGHDT and CDR2 is YNNKEL in the germline V gene (reference sequence). CDR3 length: 15 residues. V dropped 4 bases and J dropped 8 bases, with 20 bases sitting between them.

The rearrangement uses TRBV7-3 and TRBJ2-3; D gene uncertain. The germline CDR1 and CDR2 sequences are SGHTA and FQGTGA. The CDR3 has 15 amino acids. Between the trimmed V and J ends, which lost 0 bases and 0 bases, there was a span of 7 bases. CDR3 sequence reads: CASSLTGRSTDTQYF. The CDR3 DNA reads TGTGCCAGCAGCTTAACGGGTCGGAGCACAGATACGCAGTATTTT.

The chain has TRBV7-2 and TRBJ2-3; D may be TRBD2 (5 bases). Trimming pared 6 bases from V and 6 bases from J, leaving 10 bases between. CDR3 length: 12 amino acids. Germline V gene data show CDR1 as SGHTA and CDR2 as FQGNSA. The CDR3 DNA is TGTGCCAGCAGTTCCCAGCGGGATACGCAGTATTTT. This gives the protein CASSSQRDTQYF.

V is TRBV27 and J is TRBJ1-2; unclear D gene. Trimming stripped 2 bases from V and 2 bases from J, with 9 bases between. Germline CDR1 MNHEY, CDR2 SMNVEV (reference sequence). The CDR3 covers 14 residues. The DNA for the CDR3 is TGTGCCAGCAGTTTACGTTACGGAAACTATGGCTACACCTTC. It encodes CASSLRYGNYGYTF.

V and J are TRBV5-6 and TRBJ1-2; the D is unclear. This CDR3 has 11 residues. V was clipped by 2 bases and J by 7 bases, with 6 bases between them. The germline gives CDR1 SGHDT, CDR2 YYEEEE. The CDR3 sequence: CASSFSSGYTF. The CDR3 DNA is TGTGCCAGCAGCTTCTCTAGTGGCTACACCTTC.

The chain uses TRBV11-3 and TRBJ2-5; TRBD1 or TRBD2 may be the D gene (5 bases each). The CDR3 sequence is 12 residues long. Germline-derived CDR1 and CDR2 are SGHNT and YENEEA. With 10 bases removed from V and 5 bases from J, the gap between germline ends came to 14 bases. This chain's CDR3 is CATGKRDETQYF. In DNA form, the CDR3 reads TGTGCCACCGGAAAAAGGGACGAGACCCAGTACTTC.

CDR3 bases: TGTGCCAGCAGTGAATTTTACGGGACAGGGAACTCCTACGAGCAGTACTTC. This encodes CASSEFYGTGNSYEQYF. This sequence joins TRBV6-1 and TRBJ2-7; 9 positions match TRBD1. V trimming: 2 bases; J trimming: 0 bases; junction bases outside the gene matches: 8. CDR3 length equals 17 residues. Germline CDR1 is MNHNS and CDR2 is SASEGT.

This chain connects TRBV2 to TRBJ1-4; D call uncertain. The CDR3 sequence is 12 residues long. V was trimmed by 1 base and J by 10 bases, leaving 7 bases between them. CDR1 is SNHLY and CDR2 is FYNNEI in the germline V gene. The CDR3 here is CASSEDSGKLFF. Written as DNA, the CDR3 is TGTGCCAGCAGTGAAGATTCGGGAAAACTGTTTTTT.

This chain's CDR3 is CASSLNGLAGETQYF. The CDR3 coding sequence is TGTGCCAGCAGCTTAAATGGACTAGCGGGAGAGACCCAGTACTTC. The chain uses TRBV7-3 and TRBJ2-5, with TRBD2 matching over 11 bases. V gave up 1 base and J gave up 4 bases; unmatched junction bases: 2. This CDR3 comprises 15 residues. The germline V gene encodes CDR1 SGHTA and CDR2 FQGTGA.

Comments on this clone: The junction departs from the called germline gene at one end, perhaps through a read error. The rearrangement uses TRBV2 and TRBJ1-2; TRBD1 might be the D (6 bases). This CDR3 is 14 amino acids long. Germline lookup yields CDR1 SNHLY and CDR2 FYNNEI. The CDR3 reads CASRDRRPGYGYTF. CDR3 in DNA: TGTGCCAGCCGTGACAGGCGACCAGGATATGGCTACACCTTC.

The V call is TRBV6-4, the J call TRBJ2-7; D call uncertain. The CDR3 consists of 13 residues. The germline V gene encodes CDR1 MRHNA and CDR2 SNTAGT. Trimming removed 3 bases at V and 2 bases at J, with 8 bases between. Written as DNA, the CDR3 is TGTGCCAGCAGTGAAAAGGACCCCTACGAGCAGTACTTC. Translating it yields CASSEKDPYEQYF.

The chain carries TRBV5-4 and TRBJ2-5, with 15 bases fitting TRBD2. This CDR3 has 17 amino acids. The J segment lost 5 bases and the V segment lost 3 bases, leaving 8 bases of the junction unmatched. Germline V gene sequence: CDR1 SGHNT, CDR2 YYREEE (reference sequence). CDR3 residues: CASSSPGLAGGGETQYF. The CDR3 nucleotides are TGTGCCAGCAGCTCCCCAGGACTAGCGGGAGGGGGGGAGACCCAGTACTTC.

This clone was seen more than once but under ten times. The chain joins TRBV9 to TRBJ1-5, with D possibly matching TRBD1 (6 bases). Germline V CDR1 and CDR2: SGDLS, YYNGEE. CDR3 length equals 19 residues. V gave up 4 bases and J gave up 0 bases, with 23 bases separating them. DNA for the CDR3: TGTGCCAGCAGCTCCCCTCGGGGGGCAGGCCCAAATAGCAATCAGCCCCAGCATTTT. It is translated as CASSSPRGAGPNSNQPQHF.

V gene TRBV28 combines with J gene TRBJ1-6, with D uncertain. Trimming removed 6 bases from V and 10 bases from J, with 19 bases in between. The CDR3 is 15 amino acids. Germline assignment: CDR1 MDHEN and CDR2 SYDVKM. As DNA, the CDR3 is TGTGCCAGCAGCCCATCAAAAGGGTCGCGGTCACCCCTCCACTTT. Its protein product is CASSPSKGSRSPLHF.